The present entry profiles one T cell receptor (beta chain) with its context. Its cognate antigen is unknown. The source of the sample is a study of shared clonotypes between healthy human individuals. Whole-study results and caveats: Rarefaction analysis demonstrated incomplete sorted-subset sequencing notwithstanding large depth. Non-shared clonotypes were found to have lower generation probabilities than the clonotypes that were shared by all four of the sorted-subset donors.

As handled by the study authors: Without quality scores, immunoSEQ junctional reads could not be filtered like full-length reads. Using immunoSEQ multiplex PCR, the repertoire was profiled, and TCRdb retains in-frame clones only, with some absent. D and trimming were read from the DNA, whereas the V and J calls and clone size are those reported in that table. The table includes about 2 million clones, about 94% detected once. Trimming took 1 base from V and 11 from J, leaving 9 bases between them. Germline assignment: CDR1 DFQATT and CDR2 SNEGSKA (reference sequence). The CDR3 is 10 amino acids. CD45RO-negative CD8 cells positively selected for CCR7 made up the naive population, which excluded terminally differentiated effector memory CD45RA+ cells. The donor population consisted of healthy HIV-negative adults with no recent acute infections or vaccinations.

The sequencing sample was made of naive CD8+ T cells sorted from blood. The clonotype was recovered from a man aged 18 to 29 in good health. The chain carries TRBV20-1 and TRBJ2-7, with D hard to call. The CDR3 reads CSARALGEYF. CDR3 sequence (DNA): TGCAGTGCTAGAGCTCTTGGGGAGTACTTC.